These 12 T cell receptor beta chains came from one sample sequenced in a study of glioma-infiltrating T cells. Using RNA template, CDR3s of TCR alpha and beta were amplified with iRepertoire arm-PCR. TCRdb recomputed calls from the multiplex PCR reads with MiXCR, one row per CDR3 protein. The sample includes 100,000 to 150,000 distinct CDR3 sequences, roughly a quarter of them seen just once. The sequenced sample was glioma tissue, nonneoplastic brain tissue, or PBMCs (not recorded which). The receptors come from a human donor with low-grade glioma or glioblastoma, undergoing nonglioma brain surgery, or in good health (not recorded which).

This clonotype has only a few counts. The chain joins TRBV11-2 to TRBJ2-7; D remains unclear. The CDR3 runs to 13 residues. Germline assignment: CDR1 SGHAT and CDR2 FQNNGV. Trimming removed 3 bases from V and 2 bases from J, with 8 bases in between. The CDR3 protein is CASSLSQTYEQYV. In nucleotides, the CDR3 is TGTGCCAGCAGCTTGTCCCAGACCTACGAGCAGTACGTC.

The chain combines TRBV4-1 with TRBJ2-1, with a weak D call TRBD2 (5 bases). The CDR3 extends over 13 amino acids. Germline V CDR1 and CDR2: MGHRA, YSYEKL. Trimming took off 10 bases at V and 8 bases at J, with 18 bases between the two ends. This CDR3 reads CATAGVSGYEQFF. The CDR3 DNA reads TGCGCCACCGCCGGGGTATCGGGTTATGAGCAGTTCTTC.

The chain employs TRBV27 and TRBJ2-3, with a tentative D call TRBD2 (6 bases). The CDR3 totals 12 residues. Trimming took off 7 bases at V and 6 bases at J, with 11 bases between the two ends. Germline V gives CDR1 MNHEY, CDR2 SMNVEV (reference sequence). CDR3 bases: TGTGCCAGCAATTTTGGGGGGGATACGCAGTATTTT. This gives the protein CASNFGGDTQYF.

This clonotype was counted between two and nine times. This sequence joins TRBV20-1 and TRBJ2-3; D may match TRBD1 or TRBD2 (5 bases each). Trimming shortened V by 3 bases and J by 4 bases, and 11 bases separated the two germline ends. The CDR3 totals 13 residues. Germline V gives CDR1 DFQATT, CDR2 SNEGSKA (reference sequence). In DNA form, the CDR3 reads TGCAGTGCTAGCGTCCTGGGGGCAGATACGCAGTATTTT. Protein product: CSASVLGADTQYF.

The chain uses TRBV14 and TRBJ2-1; D perhaps matches TRBD2 (6 bases). CDR3 size: 16 residues. From germline, CDR1 is SGHDN and CDR2 FVKESK. Trimming took 4 bases from V and 4 from J, leaving 17 bases between them. CDR3 region: CASSRPGLREYNEQFF. DNA of the CDR3: TGTGCCAGCAGCCGCCCGGGACTGAGAGAATACAATGAGCAGTTCTTC.

This clonotype is a singleton in its sample. V usage is TRBV7-2 and J usage is TRBJ1-2; weak D call: TRBD1 (5 bases). Trimming pared 5 bases from V and 0 bases from J, leaving 25 bases between. Germline CDR1 reads SGHTA; CDR2 reads FQGNSA. The CDR3 is made up of 19 amino acids. CDR3 bases: TGTGCCAGCAGCGCCCTATGGGGGGAGGCGAGCTACTCTAACTATGGCTACACCTTC. It translates to CASSALWGEASYSNYGYTF.

This clonotype was recorded many times. The chain joins TRBV10-3 to TRBJ1-1, with a possible D match to TRBD1 (5 bases). The CDR3 spans 12 residues. Trimming removed 6 bases from V and 4 bases from J, with 9 bases in between. The V gene's germline CDR1 is ENHRY and CDR2 SYGVKD. CDR3 coding DNA: TGTGCCATCAGCATGGGGGGCACTGAAGCTTTCTTT. Its translation is CAISMGGTEAFF.

The chain recombines TRBV18 with TRBJ2-1, with D unclear. Trimming cost V 4 bases and J 10 bases, with 8 bases left between them. The CDR3 is 11 amino acids. From germline, CDR1 is KGHSH and CDR2 LQKENI. CDR3 nucleotides: TGTGCCAGCTCACTCCAGAGCGAGCAGTTCTTC. Residues: CASSLQSEQFF.

This clonotype has at least ten counts. The rearrangement uses TRBV14 and TRBJ1-1, with D hard to call. This CDR3 has 15 residues. Germline V gene lookup returns CDR1 SGHDN and CDR2 FVKESK. Trimming removed 4 bases from V and 1 base from J, with 13 bases in between. CDR3 in DNA: TGTGCCAGCAGCCGCCGACCCGAGGGGAACACTGAAGCTTTCTTT. It codes for CASSRRPEGNTEAFF.

This chain joins TRBV6-2 or TRBV6-3 and TRBJ2-3; 9 positions match TRBD1. V was clipped by 6 bases and J by 5 bases; unmatched bases: 6. Germline CDR1 and CDR2: MNHEY and SVGEGT. This CDR3 region has 14 residues. The CDR3 is CASRLPGQGDTQYF. DNA of the CDR3: TGTGCCAGCAGACTCCCGGGACAGGGAGATACGCAGTATTTT.

This clonotype was observed a single time. The chain couples TRBV30 to TRBJ2-1; 9 bases align to TRBD1. The J segment lost 13 bases and the V segment lost 3 bases, leaving 19 bases of the junction unmatched. In germline, CDR1 is GTSNPN, CDR2 SVGIG (reference sequence). The CDR3 consists of 16 residues. CDR3: CAWSRTGDRAKNIQFF. The CDR3 DNA sequence: TGTGCCTGGAGCAGGACAGGGGATCGAGCCAAAAACATTCAGTTCTTC.

This clonotype was recorded a few times. This chain joins TRBV28 and TRBJ2-7; 12 bases match TRBD1. Trimming cost V 5 bases and J 7 bases; bases outside gene matches: 9. The CDR3 runs 15 residues. Germline V gives CDR1 MDHEN, CDR2 SYDVKM. Written as DNA, the CDR3 is TGTGCCAGCAGTGCCGGGACAGGGGGCTACAATGAGCAGTACGTC. Protein product: CASSAGTGGYNEQYV.